The clone carrying this T cell receptor (beta chain) occurred a few times. Its antigen is not known. This sample was included in a study of blood T cells in healthy people across ages. Whole-study findings and limits: Researchers said unsorted PBMCs prevented a conclusive naive versus antigen-experienced comparison. Underestimates were what the diversity estimates from one million T cells were considered to be.

The CDR3 is 14 amino acids. The V gene lost 2 bases and the J gene lost 6 bases, with 8 bases spanning the gap. Germline CDR1 WNHNN, CDR2 SYGVQD (reference sequence). A sample-barcoded 5' primer and a J-beta primer mix were used in a second PCR of about 6 to 11 cycles. One entry per CDR3 protein, called by TCRdb with MiXCR from the 5' RACE reads. The top ten hold around 11% of the sample, which has roughly 1.7 million distinct CDR3 sequences, around 35% seen once. The V call is TRBV10-1, the J call TRBJ1-6, with D unresolved. The sample comprised blood. The receptor comes from a woman aged 25-40 years in good health. CDR3 loop: CASSEAAVNSPLHF. The CDR3 DNA reads TGCGCCAGCAGTGAGGCGGCCGTTAATTCACCCCTCCACTTT.